One sample yielded the 29 T cell receptor beta chains listed below, sequenced in a study of regulatory T cells in long-lasting Graves disease. CDR3-region Arm-PCR and iRepertoire HTBI primers produced the TCR beta libraries. TCRdb analysed the multiplex PCR reads with MiXCR anew, one entry per CDR3 protein. The sample lists fewer than 600,000 distinct CDR3 sequences, 20% to 25% occurring once. Time point meaning: persistent/refractory GD, antithyroid drugs over 5 years with positive TRAb. The TCR library used RNA extracted from PBMCs. The sample was peripheral blood mononuclear cells (PBMCs), taken when the disease was refractory, from a patient treated with antithyroid drugs. The source is a female donor with Graves disease.

This clonotype was counted many times. The genes are TRBV15 and TRBJ2-5; D gene uncertain. Germline V gives CDR1 LNHNV, CDR2 YYDKDF (reference sequence). V lost 4 bases and J lost 0, with 12 bases in between. This CDR3 has 15 residues. CDR3 in amino acids: CATSTRPTHQETQYF. The DNA of the CDR3 is TGTGCCACCAGCACTCGACCAACTCACCAAGAGACCCAGTACTTC.

This clonotype showed up just a few times. V usage is TRBV10-3 and J usage is TRBJ2-5; TRBD1 might be the D (6 bases). V was clipped by 6 bases and J by 0 bases, with 14 bases between them. Germline values: CDR1 ENHRY, CDR2 SYGVKD. CDR3 length equals 15 residues. CDR3 loop: CAIRGHRDNQETQYF. CDR3 in DNA: TGTGCCATCAGGGGTCACCGGGACAACCAAGAGACCCAGTACTTC.

The chain uses TRBV27 and TRBJ2-2; either TRBD1 or TRBD2 may fit D (6 bases each). Trimming removed 7 bases at V and 3 bases at J, with 15 bases between. This CDR3 is built from 15 residues. Per germline, CDR1 MNHEY and CDR2 SMNVEV (reference sequence). The CDR3 DNA is TGTGCCAGCAAGTACGTCGGGGGCGACACCGGGGAGCTGTTTTTT. Its protein is CASKYVGGDTGELFF.

This clonotype was picked up many times. The rearrangement joins TRBV7-2 to TRBJ2-5; 8 nucleotides line up with TRBD2. Trimming at V came to 5 bases and at J to 5 bases, leaving 4 bases not matched to a gene. CDR3 size: 13 residues. Germline V gene data show CDR1 as SGHTA and CDR2 as FQGNSA. CDR3 bases: TGTGCCAGCAGCGGGGGACTAGTGGAGACCCAGTACTTC. Translation: CASSGGLVETQYF.

This clonotype showed up many times. The chain joins TRBV28 to TRBJ2-7; possibly TRBD2 for D (6 bases). Germline loops: CDR1 MDHEN, CDR2 SYDVKM. CDR3 length equals 13 residues. The ends were cut back, 3 bases at V and 5 bases at J, with 11 bases in the middle. The CDR3 here is CASSFDGGHEQYF. CDR3 in DNA: TGTGCCAGCAGTTTTGATGGAGGGCACGAGCAGTACTTC.

Only a few counts were recorded for this clonotype. The V gene is TRBV5-1, the J gene TRBJ1-1; D unclear. This CDR3 is built from 17 residues. Deletions cut 7 bases from V and 2 bases from J, with 24 bases between. From germline, CDR1 is SGHRS and CDR2 YFSETQ. The CDR3 sequence is CASGPETEGLGNTEAFF. CDR3 sequence (DNA): TGCGCCAGCGGACCGGAAACAGAAGGGCTCGGAAACACTGAAGCTTTCTTT.

This clonotype has a handful of counts. The chain recombines TRBV7-9 with TRBJ2-7, with D tentatively TRBD1 (5 bases). Trimming shortened V by 6 bases and J by 7 bases, and 16 bases separated the two germline ends. From germline, CDR1 is SEHNR and CDR2 FQNEAQ (reference sequence). The CDR3 runs 13 residues. The CDR3 DNA is TGTGCCAGCAGTCATGACAGTCCTGGGGAGCAGTACTTC. Translation gives CASSHDSPGEQYF.

This clonotype was observed a handful of times. The rearrangement uses TRBV30 and TRBJ2-6; 8 bases agree with TRBD1. Germline-derived CDR1 and CDR2 are GTSNPN and SVGIG (reference sequence). The CDR3 length is 14 residues. Trimming cost V 5 bases and J 2 bases; bases outside gene matches: 2. CDR3 in amino acids: CAWEQGAGANVLTF. The CDR3 nucleotides read TGTGCCTGGGAACAGGGGGCTGGGGCCAACGTCCTGACTTTC.

This clonotype has a handful of counts. V gene TRBV5-4 combines with J gene TRBJ1-2; 12 bases are a match to TRBD1. The CDR3 loop spans 15 amino acids. Germline V gene lookup returns CDR1 SGHNT and CDR2 YYREEE (reference sequence). V shed 3 bases and J 4 bases; nucleotides not matched to a gene: 4. The CDR3 nucleotides are TGTGCCAGCAGCTCTGGGACAGGGGGCCCCTATGGCTACACCTTC. Protein sequence: CASSSGTGGPYGYTF.

This clonotype came up a few times. The CDR3 does not close with the conserved phenylalanine or tryptophan, likely indicating a read error. The DNA is omitted, as the CDR3 cannot be located on it reliably, and the CDR3 follows TCRdb's listing. The chain has TRBV11-2 and TRBJ1-2. From germline, CDR1 is SGHAT and CDR2 FQNNGV. The CDR3 is 14 residues long, counting both termini. The CDR3: CASSFNFVGSPLTS.

The chain has TRBV20-1 and TRBJ2-3, with D possibly being TRBD1 or TRBD2 (5 bases each). CDR1 and CDR2 from the germline V gene are DFQATT and SNEGSKA (reference sequence). The CDR3 runs to 18 residues. The germline V and J ends were trimmed by 6 bases and 4 bases, with 29 bases remaining between them. The CDR3 here is CSARPVGRRSGTPDTQYF. The CDR3 bases are TGCAGTGCGCGACCGGTAGGAAGACGATCCGGGACCCCAGATACGCAGTATTTT.

The chain couples TRBV7-2 to TRBJ1-2; 9 bases are shared with TRBD1. The trim removed 3 bases at V and 3 bases at J, leaving 5 bases unmatched. Germline V gene lookup returns CDR1 SGHTA and CDR2 FQGNSA. This CDR3 region has 15 residues. The CDR3 bases are TGTGCCAGCAGCTTGTCCGGGACAGGGTACTATGGCTACACCTTC. It is translated as CASSLSGTGYYGYTF.

Only a few counts were recorded for this clonotype. The chain couples TRBV20-1 to TRBJ2-7; TRBD2 matches at 7 bases. CDR3 length: 14 amino acids. Germline V lookup: CDR1 DFQATT, CDR2 SNEGSKA (reference sequence). V dropped 5 bases and J dropped 3; count of bases not matched to a gene: 10. The CDR3 DNA is TGCAGTGCTGGGAGGGTTCTCAGGAACTACGAGCAGTACTTC. It codes for CSAGRVLRNYEQYF.

This clonotype was seen at least ten times. This sequence joins TRBV7-3 and TRBJ2-1, with D hard to call. The V gene's germline CDR1 is SGHTA and CDR2 FQGTGA. Trimming took 4 bases from V and 0 from J, leaving 4 bases between them. There are 13 residues in the CDR3. DNA of the CDR3: TGTGCCAGCAGCTCTAGCTCCTACAATGAGCAGTTCTTC. Translating gives CASSSSSYNEQFF.

The rearrangement joins TRBV12-5 to TRBJ2-5; 8 nucleotides align to TRBD1. CDR3 length: 13 residues. CDR1 is LGHNT and CDR2 is FRNRAP in the germline V gene. Trimming removed 4 bases from V and 3 bases from J; junction bases left unmatched: 1. The CDR3 DNA reads TGTGCTAGTGGTTCGGACAGGGAAGAGACCCAGTACTTC. This translates into CASGSDREETQYF.

In the case of this clonotype: In this CDR3 the conserved last residue, phenylalanine or tryptophan, is missing, so a read error is likely. The rearrangement joins TRBV19 to TRBJ2-7, with TRBD1 matching 10 bases. Germline values: CDR1 LNHDA, CDR2 SQIVND (reference sequence). The CDR3 runs to 12 residues. Trimming removed 11 bases from V and 3 bases from J; junction bases left unmatched: 4. CDR3 loop: CASRDRGYEQYS. The CDR3 region has the DNA TGTGCCTCCAGGGACAGGGGCTACGAGCAGTACTCC.

The chain links TRBV18 to TRBJ1-4; 7 positions agree with TRBD1. The CDR3 is 15 amino acids. The J segment lost 5 bases and the V segment lost 1 base, leaving 4 bases of the junction unmatched. Germline CDR1 KGHSH, CDR2 LQKENI. This CDR3 is CASSPQGQKNEKLFF. The DNA of the CDR3 is TGTGCCAGCTCACCACAGGGACAGAAAAATGAAAAACTGTTTTTT.

This clonotype occurred a few times. V gene TRBV6-2 or TRBV6-3 combines with J gene TRBJ2-5; tentatively, D is TRBD2 (6 bases). Trimming left V 5 bases short and J 7 bases short, with 17 bases between. Germline V CDR1 and CDR2: MNHEY, SVGEGT. This CDR3 spans 14 amino acids. CDR3 nucleotides: TGTGCCAGCAGTCCGGGAGTCACATACAGGACCCAGTACTTC. It encodes CASSPGVTYRTQYF.

The sample holds a few counts of this clonotype. Germline is not matched at one junction end, which may reflect a read error. In DNA form, the CDR3 reads TGTGCCGGCAGTCCGACACGGGGTGCTGGCTACACCTTC. This encodes CAGSPTRGAGYTF. The chain couples TRBV27 to TRBJ1-2; no definite D call. CDR1 is MNHEY, CDR2 SMNVEV, per germline (reference sequence). The CDR3 spans 13 residues.

The V and J genes are TRBV3-1 and TRBJ2-2; a possible D gene is TRBD2 (5 bases). CDR1 is LGHDT, CDR2 YNNKEL, per germline (reference sequence). CDR3 length equals 15 residues. V lost 1 base to trimming and J lost 3 bases, with 9 bases between them. The DNA of the CDR3 is TGTGCCAGCAGCCAAGTGGTGGGAGACACCGGGGAGCTGTTTTTT. Translated: CASSQVVGDTGELFF.

This clonotype has ten or more counts. The genes are TRBV19 and TRBJ1-5; a weak D match, TRBD1 (6 bases). V was pared by 10 bases and J by 2 bases, with 18 bases between. The CDR3 runs to 15 residues. Germline assignment: CDR1 LNHDA and CDR2 SQIVND (reference sequence). CDR3 loop: CATQLPGAGNQPQHF. Written as DNA, the CDR3 is TGTGCCACCCAGTTACCAGGGGCCGGCAATCAGCCCCAGCATTTT.

This clonotype occurred a few times. The chain recombines TRBV29-1 with TRBJ1-5; D ambiguous. With 4 bases removed from V and 7 bases from J, the gap between germline ends came to 26 bases. Germline V gene lookup returns CDR1 SQVTM and CDR2 ANQGSEA. This CDR3 contains 17 residues. The CDR3 nucleotides read TGCAGCGTTGCCGGATCGCCGGGAACCGGGTCACGGCAGCCCCAGCATTTT. Translating gives CSVAGSPGTGSRQPQHF.

The chain employs TRBV9 and TRBJ2-5, with D unclear. This CDR3 region has 16 residues. Trimming cost V 3 bases and J 1 base, with 16 bases left between them. The germline CDR1 and CDR2 sequences are SGDLS and YYNGEE. The CDR3 sequence is CASSAVVSAGQETQYF. In DNA form, the CDR3 reads TGTGCCAGCAGCGCCGTGGTTTCGGCAGGCCAAGAGACCCAGTACTTC.

This clonotype has a count of ten or more. The V gene is TRBV28, the J gene TRBJ2-2, with 7 bases identical to TRBD1. With V trimmed by 6 bases and J by 1 base, 8 bases remained unmatched. This CDR3 contains 16 residues. Germline V CDR1 and CDR2: MDHEN, SYDVKM. CDR3 loop: CASSNGGQENTGELFF. Here the CDR3 DNA reads TGTGCCAGCAGCAACGGTGGACAGGAGAACACCGGGGAGCTGTTTTTT.

This clonotype occurred many times. This chain connects TRBV2 to TRBJ2-7, with a weak D call TRBD1 (5 bases). The germline V gene has CDR1 SNHLY and CDR2 FYNNEI. Trimming stripped 8 bases from V and 7 bases from J, with 18 bases between. The length of the CDR3 is 13 residues. The CDR3 coding sequence is TGTGCCAGCCTGGGGCAATACCTGGGGGAGCAGTACTTC. It yields the protein CASLGQYLGEQYF.

This clonotype came up many times. The V and J genes are TRBV15 and TRBJ2-7, with D unresolved. CDR1 and CDR2 from the germline V gene are LNHNV and YYDKDF (reference sequence). V shed 1 base and J shed 6 bases, with 4 bases lying between them. The CDR3 runs to 11 residues. The CDR3 DNA is TGTGCCACCAGCAGAGTTTCCGAGCAGTACTTC. It yields the protein CATSRVSEQYF.

This clonotype has more than one count but fewer than ten. This chain joins TRBV20-1 and TRBJ1-2; D may be TRBD1 (6 bases). V was cut by 2 bases and J by 6 bases, with 7 bases left in between. The CDR3 length is 11 residues. Germline CDR1 reads DFQATT; CDR2 reads SNEGSKA (reference sequence). CDR3 sequence: CSARQGNGYTF. DNA of the CDR3: TGCAGTGCTAGACAGGGGAATGGCTACACCTTC.

This clonotype came up a few times. The chain couples TRBV27 to TRBJ2-2, with a weak D call TRBD2 (5 bases). From germline, CDR1 is MNHEY and CDR2 SMNVEV (reference sequence). CDR3 length equals 14 residues. V was shortened by 6 bases and J by 5 bases, with 13 bases between the two germline ends. CDR3 region: CASRRGIMTGELFF. The CDR3 DNA sequence: TGTGCCAGCAGAAGAGGGATCATGACCGGGGAGCTGTTTTTT.

Turning to this clonotype: This is likely an artifact of a read error, given a far larger clone one base away. The CDR3 does not end in the conserved phenylalanine or tryptophan, so this is likely a read error. The chain links TRBV6-5 to TRBJ1-1; D call uncertain. With 6 bases removed from V and 4 bases from J, the gap between germline ends came to 12 bases. CDR1 MNHEY and CDR2 SVGAGI come from the germline V gene. This CDR3 comprises 13 residues. This CDR3 reads CASSYSLGTEAFS. CDR3 DNA: TGTGCCAGCAGCTATTCGCTAGGCACTGAAGCTTTCTCT.